This entry describes one T cell receptor (beta chain). The data were obtained in a study of control samples from healthy donors and cancer patients. The CDR3 has 13 residues. Germline V gives CDR1 SNHLY, CDR2 FYNNEI. After removal of 11 bases from V and 2 bases from J, the junction contained 7 bases not matched to a gene. Clones were sequenced by immunoSEQ multiplex PCR, and TCRdb holds only the in-frame ones, with some missing. Among about 230,000 clones listed, 82% were seen once. The source material was PBMCs. The sequence derives from a woman aged 55-70 years with lung cancer. This chain joins TRBV2 and TRBJ2-5; 8 bases align to TRBD2. CDR3 loop: CAGGSGRQETQYF. The CDR3 bases are TGTGCCGGAGGGAGCGGGAGACAAGAGACCCAGTACTTC. Complete variable domain (other parts from reference TRBV2 and TRBJ2-5): EPEVTQTPSHQVTQMGQEVILRCVPISNHLYFYWYRQILGQKVEFLVSFYNNEISEKSEIFDDQFSVERPDGSNFTLKIRSTKLEDSAMYFCAGGSGRQETQYFGPGTRLLVL.